The 21 T cell receptor delta chains below come from one sample, sequenced in a study of γδ T cells in repeated Plasmodium falciparum infection. TCRdb re-called the multiplex PCR reads through CATT. The sample carries 75,000 to 100,000 delta-chain clones, 1.4% recorded once. Gammadelta T cells were flow-sorted from PBMC into Vgamma9/Vdelta2+ and Vdelta2-negative populations for bulk analysis. Sequencing was done on a sample of gamma-delta T cells from blood. These receptors were collected from a pool of human donors (malaria-infected and uninfected, not separated).

A word on this clone: TCRdb shows a much larger clone's protein in place of this DNA's translation, and the two differ at residue 15, likely through a read error; the protein shown is translated from the DNA. The rearrangement links TRDV2 to TRDJ3; tentatively, D is TRDD3 (5 bases). Germline CDR1 reads GEAIGNYY; CDR2 reads EKD. The CDR3 runs to 16 residues. CDR3 DNA sequence: TGTGCCTGTGACACCTTACTCTCCTGGGACACCCGACAGATGATTTTC. Amino acids: CACDTLLSWDTRQMIF.

This clone was seen repeatedly, ten times or more. TCRdb assigns this DNA the protein of a much larger clone, which departs from its translation at residue 8; this likely reflects a read error, and the protein shown comes from translating the DNA. The V call is TRDV1, the J call TRDJ1, with 11 bases aligning to TRDD3. Germline V lookup: CDR1 TSWWSYY, CDR2 QGS. Trimming took 0 bases from V and 0 from J; bases not matched to a gene: 15. This CDR3 is built from 21 residues. This CDR3 is CALGELSTPMYWGIDTDKLIF. CDR3 DNA: TGTGCTCTTGGGGAACTTTCCACCCCAATGTACTGGGGGATAGACACCGATAAACTCATCTTT.

This clone was counted a few times. The TCRdb record carries a much larger clone's protein, which differs from this DNA's translation at residue 3; a read error is the likely cause, and the protein listed here is the DNA translation. The V and J genes are TRDV1 and TRDJ1, with TRDD3 as a possible D gene (6 bases). No J segment appears in TCRdb, so it was assigned here by matching the sequence to germline. Per germline, CDR1 TSWWSYY and CDR2 QGS. This CDR3 contains 19 residues. The CDR3 DNA sequence: TGTGCTCCTGGGGAATATACCGCGCTACCGGCAGTGGGAGCCGATAAACTCATCTTT. As protein: CAPGEYTALPAVGADKLIF.

Ten or more counts support this clone. Since a far larger clone is one base different, this is likely a read error. Other DNA sequences in the same sample also yield this CDR3. The V gene is TRDV1, the J gene TRDJ1; 8 bases are a match to TRDD3. TCRdb lists no J gene, so it was determined here by aligning the DNA to germline. Looked up from germline, CDR1 is TSWWSYY and CDR2 is QGS. The CDR3 runs 17 residues. CDR3 bases: TGTGCTCTTGGAGAACCCCGCGGTGGGATACGAGCTGATAAACTCATCTTT. Encoded protein: CALGEPRGGIRADKLIF.

This clone was counted at least ten times. The protein that TCRdb holds for this DNA derives from a much larger clone and differs from the translated DNA at residue 6, which likely indicates a read error; the protein shown here is translated from the DNA. V gene TRDV2 combines with J gene TRDJ1, with TRDD3 matching over 10 bases. Assignment of the J gene here rests on matching the DNA to germline, because TCRdb gives none. The CDR3 is 18 residues long. The germline V gene encodes CDR1 GEAIGNYY and CDR2 EKD. Unmatched junction bases numbered 16, after V lost 0 bases and J lost 7 bases. The DNA for the CDR3 is TGTGCCTGTGACACCCCGTACACTGGGGGATCTTACTTCGGTAAACTCATCTTT. Translated: CACDTPYTGGSYFGKLIF.

This clone showed up just a few times. Translating this DNA gives a protein that differs at residue 17 from the TCRdb one, which belongs to a much larger clone; a read error is likely, and the protein shown is this translation. The J gene went uncalled, whereas the V gene is TRDV2; the D segment call TRDD3 is taken from the table without a DNA check. Germline assignment: CDR1 GEAIGNYY and CDR2 EKD. The CDR3 covers 19 residues. The DNA of the CDR3 is TGTGCCTGTGTCCCCGTACTGGGGGATACGGGCTGGGACACCCGACAGGTGTTTTTC. Protein sequence: CACVPVLGDTGWDTRQVFF.

In its sample, this clone was seen many times. Since a far larger clone is one base different, this is likely a read error. This CDR3 is also generated by other DNA sequences in the sample. J is TRDJ1 and V is TRDV1; 10 bases match TRDD3. The V and J ends lost 3 bases and 6 bases, in that order; junction bases with no gene match: 10. CDR1 and CDR2 (germline): TSWWSYY, QGS. The CDR3 extends over 16 amino acids. CDR3 amino acids: CALGESSRTGGYKLIF. CDR3 in DNA: TGTGCTCTTGGGGAGTCCTCCCGTACTGGGGGATATAAACTCATCTTT.

This clone turned up a few times. This likely reflects a read error, since a far larger clone is one base away. The sample carries other DNA sequences with the same CDR3. The rearrangement joins TRDV1 to TRDJ1; 11 bases fit TRDD3. TCRdb lists no J gene, so it was determined here by aligning the DNA to germline. The V gene's germline CDR1 is TSWWSYY and CDR2 QGS. This CDR3 spans 21 amino acids. V was pared by 1 base and J by 3 bases, with 19 bases of the junction left unmatched. CDR3 sequence: CALGERVPVLGDTSDPDKLIF. The DNA of the CDR3 is TGTGCTCTTGGGGAACGCGTTCCCGTGCTGGGGGATACCAGTGATCCCGATAAACTCATCTTT.

This clone was detected many times. Given a far larger clone just one base away, this is likely a sequencing read error. Different DNA sequences within this sample yield the same CDR3. The V gene is TRDV1; the J gene was not called; the table's TRDD3 call for D was not verified on the DNA. Germline loops: CDR1 TSWWSYY, CDR2 QGS. CDR3 length: 20 residues. The CDR3 coding sequence is TGTGCTCTTGGGGCTTTCCGGCGGGACTGGGGGATTCCAAGCACCGATAAGCTCATCTTT. Translation: CALGAFRRDWGIPSTDKLIF.

This clone was seen a handful of times. This likely stems from a read error, as it lies one base from a far larger clone. This sample includes further DNA sequences coding for the same CDR3. This chain uses TRDV1 with TRDJ1, with 8 bases identical to TRDD2. This CDR3 has 22 residues. Germline V gene data show CDR1 as TSWWSYY and CDR2 as QGS. Here the CDR3 reads CALVTISLPTYWMGFYTDKLIF. The CDR3 nucleotides read TGTGCTCTTGTAACCATCTCACTTCCTACTTACTGGATGGGCTTTTACACCGATAAGCTCATCTTT.

A remark on this clone: The protein recorded in TCRdb matches a much larger clone and deviates from this DNA's translation at residue 9, suggesting a read error; the protein here is obtained by translating the DNA. This chain joins TRDV1 and TRDJ1, with D perhaps matching TRDD2 (5 bases). TCRdb lists no J gene, so it was determined here by aligning the DNA to germline. There are 13 residues in the CDR3. CDR1 TSWWSYY and CDR2 QGS come from the germline V gene. Written as DNA, the CDR3 is TGTGCTCTTGGGGAAGCCTACACCAATAAACTCATCTTT. Its protein product is CALGEAYTNKLIF.

The sample holds a few counts of this clone. A read error likely explains why the TCRdb protein, taken from a much larger clone, differs from this DNA's translation at residue 14; the protein shown is translated from the DNA. The V gene is TRDV2, the J gene TRDJ1; D gene unclear. The CDR3 sequence is 16 residues long. The germline V gene encodes CDR1 GEAIGNYY and CDR2 EKD. Here the CDR3 DNA reads TGTGCCTGTGACACCGTGGGTGCGAAGTACACCGATAAACCCATCTTT. This translates into CACDTVGAKYTDKPIF.

As for this clone: TCRdb has a much larger clone's protein, which differs at residue 17 from the translation of this DNA, likely because of a read error; what is shown is the protein translated from the DNA. The chain combines TRDV1 with TRDJ1; TRDD3 is a possible D gene (8 bases). No J gene was available from TCRdb, and it was assigned here by a germline match of the DNA. CDR1 is TSWWSYY and CDR2 is QGS in the germline V gene. The CDR3 covers 20 residues. CDR3 coding DNA: TGTGCTCTTGGGGACCCCCTTCCTGGGTGTACTGGGGGTCGCACCGATGAACTCATCTTT. Protein product: CALGDPLPGCTGGRTDELIF.

With regard to this clone: The protein recorded in TCRdb matches a much larger clone and deviates from this DNA's translation at residue 14, suggesting a read error; the protein here is obtained by translating the DNA. V gene assignment gives TRDV2, but the J gene was left uncalled; TRDD3 was called by the table and not checked on the DNA. Germline CDR1 GEAIGNYY, CDR2 EKD. The CDR3 is made up of 16 amino acids. The CDR3 coding sequence is TGTGCCTGTGACACCGTGGGGGCTTTGGGCGTTGATAAACCCATCTTT. This encodes CACDTVGALGVDKPIF.

This clone was counted only a few times. The TCRdb record carries a much larger clone's protein, which differs from this DNA's translation at residue 9; a read error is the likely cause, and the protein listed here is the DNA translation. The V and J genes are TRDV2 and TRDJ3; a weak D match, TRDD3 (5 bases). Since TCRdb gives no J gene, matching the DNA to germline was used here to assign it. The V end lost 2 bases, the J end lost 0 bases, and 22 bases lay between the germline ends. The CDR3 is 21 amino acids. The germline CDR1 and CDR2 sequences are GEAIGNYY and EKD. In DNA, the CDR3 is TGTGCCTGTGACAAAGTAGCTCCCGAGGGATCTAGCTCCTGGGACACCCGACAGATGTTTTTC. Translation: CACDKVAPEGSSSWDTRQMFF.

Comments on this clone: Only one base separates this from a far larger clonotype, so it likely reflects a read error. At the DNA level, this CDR3 is encoded by other sequences in the same sample as well. The CDR3 DNA follows: TGTGCTCTTGGGCCTAAGCCTTCCTACGTGGTACTGGGGGGTTGTTACACCGATAAGCTCATCTTT. Protein sequence: CALGPKPSYVVLGGCYTDKLIF. The chain combines TRDV1 with TRDJ1, with D possibly TRDD2 on 9 matching bases. Germline assignment: CDR1 TSWWSYY and CDR2 QGS. CDR3 length: 22 amino acids.

This clone has a handful of counts. A far larger clone is a single base away, which makes a read error likely. The chain carries TRDV2 and TRDJ1; D unresolved. Matching the DNA to germline supplied the J gene, which TCRdb does not give. The CDR3 has 17 residues. V was pared by 0 bases and J by 1 base, with 17 bases between. The germline gives CDR1 GEAIGNYY, CDR2 EKD. The CDR3 DNA is TGTGCCTGTGACACCGTAGGCAAGGTTTCCGTCACCGATAAACTCATCTTT. It yields the protein CACDTVGKVSVTDKLIF.

About this clone: TCRdb's protein for this DNA is that of a much larger clone and differs from the translation at residue 4, likely a read error; the protein shown is the DNA translation. The V and J genes are TRDV2 and TRDJ1; TRDD3 aligns across 7 bases. The J gene was missing in TCRdb and was found by matching the end of the DNA to germline. V lost 6 bases to trimming and J lost 3 bases; unmatched junction nucleotides: 9. CDR3 length equals 14 residues. Germline values: CDR1 GEAIGNYY, CDR2 EKD. CDR3 sequence: CACKRIREADKLIF. CDR3 bases: TGTGCCTGTAAGCGGATACGCGAGGCCGATAAACTCATCTTT.

This clone has a count of ten or more. A far larger clone is one nucleotide away, so this likely arose from a read error. Other nucleotide sequences from this sample produce the same CDR3. V is TRDV1 and J is TRDJ1; D may be TRDD2 (9 bases). The J gene, left out of TCRdb, was set here by checking the DNA against germline. Germline-derived CDR1 and CDR2 are TSWWSYY and QGS. The CDR3 has 20 residues. The CDR3, as DNA: TGCGCTCTTGGGGTATCCTTCCTACCGTACTGGGGGGAGTACACCGATAAACTCATCTTT. Its translation is CALGVSFLPYWGEYTDKLIF.

In the case of this clone: The protein in TCRdb stems from a much larger clone and differs at residue 9 from this DNA's translation, likely a read error; here the protein is translated from the DNA. V is TRDV1 and J is TRDJ1; 12 positions agree with TRDD3. As TCRdb names no J gene, one was assigned here on the basis of a DNA match to germline. V shed 2 bases, J shed 9 bases, and the junction held 19 bases outside the gene matches. This CDR3 comprises 19 residues. Germline V gives CDR1 TSWWSYY, CDR2 QGS. In DNA, the CDR3 is TGTGCTCTTGGGGAATTAGAAGCTGGACAACTGGGGGATACAGGTGAACTCATCTTT. As protein: CALGELEAGQLGDTGELIF.

This clone was seen more than once but under ten times. The protein in TCRdb stems from a much larger clone and differs at residue 3 from this DNA's translation, likely a read error; here the protein is translated from the DNA. The chain has TRDV3 and TRDJ1; possibly TRDD3 for D (5 bases). The J gene was not available in TCRdb and was assigned here by matching the DNA to germline segments. Germline loops: CDR1 TVYSNPD, CDR2 GDNSRS (reference sequence). The CDR3 is made up of 14 amino acids. The CDR3 protein is CSRGGPLYTDKLIF. Here the CDR3 DNA reads TGCTCACGGGGGGGCCCCCTGTACACCGATAAACTCATCTTT.